What follows are 30 T cell receptor beta chains derived from one specimen sequenced in a study of T cell changes during pregnancy in multiple sclerosis (dated by TCRdb to 2018 to 2020). Libraries were constructed by the immunoSEQ multiplex PCR assay. Held by TCRdb, this immuneACCESS table contains in-frame sequences only and omits some clones. Under half of the omission traces to an unresolved V gene where checked; the cause of the rest is unknown. The table for this sample lists fewer than 130,000 clones; roughly nine tenths of them were counted only once. The biggest ten clones account for 3% to 3.5% of the sample. Material: peripheral blood, obtained after pregnancy. The origin of the receptors is a female donor with multiple sclerosis, enrolled in a pregnancy study.

The gene calls are TRBV5-6 and TRBJ2-2; no clear D gene. Between the trimmed V and J ends, which lost 1 base and 7 bases, there was a span of 11 bases. The CDR3 has 14 residues. Germline CDR1 reads SGHDT; CDR2 reads YYEEEE. This chain's CDR3 is CASSLKWLIGELFF. CDR3 sequence (DNA): TGTGCCAGCAGCTTGAAATGGCTGATCGGGGAGCTGTTTTTT.

The chain combines TRBV19 with TRBJ2-5, with D perhaps matching TRBD1 (7 bases). Per the germline V gene, CDR1 is LNHDA and CDR2 is SQIVND (reference sequence). The CDR3 is 13 residues long. V was pared by 10 bases and J by 2 bases, with 14 bases between. In DNA form, the CDR3 reads TGTGCCACCTCAGGGGGGTGGCAAGAGACCCAGTACTTC. Residues: CATSGGWQETQYF.

V gene TRBV5-1 combines with J gene TRBJ2-3; 16 bases map to TRBD2. From germline, CDR1 is SGHRS and CDR2 YFSETQ. The ends lost 4 bases at V and 4 bases at J; junction bases unmatched: 9. CDR3 length: 18 amino acids. DNA for the CDR3: TGCGCCAGCAGCCCCGGGACTAGCGGGGGGGCCCGCGCAGATACGCAGTATTTT. It translates to CASSPGTSGGARADTQYF.

The chain recombines TRBV7-6 with TRBJ2-1; no firm D call. The CDR3 totals 15 residues. V lost 0 bases, J lost 3 bases, and 9 bases lay in between. Germline V gives CDR1 SGHVS, CDR2 FNYEAQ. The CDR3 sequence is CASSLARPGYNEQFF. For the CDR3, the DNA is TGTGCCAGCAGCTTAGCCAGGCCAGGCTACAATGAGCAGTTCTTC.

The chain uses TRBV12-5 and TRBJ1-2; 7 bases fit TRBD1. The junction had 11 bases not matched to a gene; V was cut back by 6 bases and J by 7 bases. Germline lookup yields CDR1 LGHNT and CDR2 FRNRAP. The CDR3 contains 14 residues. The DNA of the CDR3 is TGTGCTAGTGGACTCGGACAGGCCTCCTCTGGCTACACCTTC. Protein product: CASGLGQASSGYTF.

The chain links TRBV15 to TRBJ1-2; D unclear. Germline loops: CDR1 LNHNV, CDR2 YYDKDF (reference sequence). The CDR3 totals 17 residues. V was shortened by 8 bases and J by 3 bases, with 25 bases between the two germline ends. CDR3: CATRSTWLEDWDYGYTF. Written as DNA, the CDR3 is TGTGCCACCCGAAGTACATGGCTAGAGGATTGGGACTATGGCTACACCTTC.

This sequence joins TRBV11-2 and TRBJ2-7, with D possibly TRBD2 on 5 matching bases. The germline V gene has CDR1 SGHAT and CDR2 FQNNGV. V gave up 5 bases and J gave up 2 bases, with 16 bases separating them. The CDR3 is made up of 15 amino acids. CDR3 sequence: CASSPWPGITYEQYF. CDR3 sequence (DNA): TGTGCCAGCAGCCCATGGCCCGGGATCACCTACGAGCAGTACTTC.

The chain is built from TRBV30 and TRBJ1-1; perhaps TRBD1 as D (5 bases). V shed 3 bases and J shed 6 bases, with 8 bases lying between them. Germline lookup yields CDR1 GTSNPN and CDR2 SVGIG (reference sequence). CDR3 length equals 11 residues. CDR3 sequence (DNA): TGTGCCTGGAGCCTGGGGCCTGAAGCTTTCTTT. Its translation: CAWSLGPEAFF.

This clone appeared a single time. The V call is TRBV9, the J call TRBJ1-1; TRBD1 might be the D (6 bases). The V gene lost 4 bases and the J gene lost 5 bases, with 15 bases spanning the gap. The germline V gene encodes CDR1 SGDLS and CDR2 YYNGEE. The CDR3 runs 14 residues. The CDR3 bases are TGTGCCAGCAGCTACAGGGAGCAAGGGACTGAAGCTTTCTTT. Protein: CASSYREQGTEAFF.

The chain joins TRBV7-8 to TRBJ2-3, with TRBD1 matching 10 bases. Germline V gene sequence: CDR1 SGHVS, CDR2 FQNEAQ. The trim removed 0 bases at V and 3 bases at J, leaving 3 bases unmatched. The CDR3 extends over 16 amino acids. CDR3 sequence: CASSLARGQGTDTQYF. CDR3 DNA sequence: TGTGCCAGCAGCTTAGCGCGGGGACAGGGGACAGATACGCAGTATTTT.

The chain carries TRBV6-1 and TRBJ2-3; D is uncertain. CDR3 size: 13 residues. Germline V gene data show CDR1 as MNHNS and CDR2 as SASEGT. V was pared by 8 bases and J by 2 bases, with 11 bases between. CDR3 nucleotide sequence: TGTGCCAGCCCTGAAGAACTCACAGATACGCAGTATTTT. Its protein product is CASPEELTDTQYF.

The chain couples TRBV4-2 to TRBJ1-6, with D uncertain. Germline assignment: CDR1 LGHNA and CDR2 YNFKEQ. V lost 1 base to trimming and J lost 9 bases, with 13 bases between them. This CDR3 comprises 15 residues. The chain's CDR3 is CASSQGQSSGSPLHF. The CDR3 DNA sequence: TGTGCCAGCAGCCAAGGCCAATCTAGCGGTTCACCCCTCCACTTT.

The chain couples TRBV7-2 to TRBJ2-5; 8 bases fit TRBD2. CDR1 SGHTA and CDR2 FQGNSA come from the germline V gene. Trimming cost V 5 bases and J 8 bases; bases outside gene matches: 4. This CDR3 is 12 amino acids long. The DNA for the CDR3 is TGTGCCAGCAGCCTCGGACTAGCCACCCAGTACTTC. Translated, it gives CASSLGLATQYF.

The chain is built from TRBV10-1 and TRBJ1-2; maybe TRBD1 (6 bases). Germline values: CDR1 WNHNN, CDR2 SYGVQD (reference sequence). This CDR3 region has 13 residues. V was cut by 6 bases and J by 5 bases, with 13 bases left in between. CDR3 sequence: CASSGDKFYGYTF. The CDR3 region has the DNA TGCGCCAGCAGCGGGGACAAGTTTTATGGCTACACCTTC.

The chain is built from TRBV12-5 and TRBJ1-6; D remains unclear. There are 16 residues in the CDR3. The V gene lost 8 bases and the J gene lost 3 bases, with 17 bases spanning the gap. Germline V gene lookup returns CDR1 LGHNT and CDR2 FRNRAP. Here the CDR3 reads CASYPRFALYNSPLHF. DNA of the CDR3: TGTGCTAGTTACCCCCGGTTCGCCCTCTATAATTCACCCCTCCACTTT.

As to this clone: Other DNA sequences within the sample encode an identical CDR3. The rearrangement links TRBV5-1 to TRBJ2-3, with TRBD1 matching over 8 bases. V lost 5 bases and J lost 1; bases outside the gene matches: 6. This CDR3 has 15 residues. Germline CDR1 and CDR2: SGHRS and YFSETQ. In DNA, the CDR3 is TGCGCCAGCAGTCTCAGGGGGCTTGGCACAGATACGCAGTATTTT. Translation: CASSLRGLGTDTQYF.

This chain connects TRBV5-1 to TRBJ1-4, with a tentative D call TRBD1 (5 bases). In germline, CDR1 is SGHRS, CDR2 YFSETQ. This CDR3 region has 17 residues. The V and J ends lost 3 bases and 2 bases respectively, with 17 bases between them. CDR3 coding DNA: TGCGCCAGCAGCTGGGTATCTTCGGGGGAGACTAATGAAAAACTGTTTTTT. Protein sequence: CASSWVSSGETNEKLFF.

This clone has a single count. This chain joins TRBV10-3 and TRBJ1-1, with D maybe TRBD1 (5 bases). Germline CDR1 reads ENHRY; CDR2 reads SYGVKD. The CDR3 contains 12 residues. With 11 bases removed from V and 5 bases from J, the gap between germline ends came to 15 bases. The CDR3 coding sequence is TGTGCCGCCGGGACTGGCGTAACTGAAGCTTTCTTT. It specifies CAAGTGVTEAFF.

The chain is built from TRBV6-5 and TRBJ2-3; 8 bases align to TRBD2. The CDR3 is 15 residues long. The V gene's germline CDR1 is MNHEY and CDR2 SVGAGI. The V segment lost 2 bases and the J segment 3 bases; nucleotides outside the gene matches: 4. The CDR3 region has the DNA TGTGCCAGCAGTTACGCGGGGGGTCGAACAGATACGCAGTATTTT. It is translated as CASSYAGGRTDTQYF.

V is TRBV19 and J is TRBJ1-6, with 8 bases lining up with TRBD1. Germline V lookup: CDR1 LNHDA, CDR2 SQIVND (reference sequence). The V and J ends lost 10 bases and 5 bases, in that order; junction bases with no gene match: 4. The CDR3 is 13 amino acids. The CDR3 sequence is CATTTGDNSPLHF. CDR3 nucleotide sequence: TGTGCCACCACGACAGGGGATAATTCACCCCTCCACTTT.

DNA for the CDR3: TGTGCCAGCTCACCATTGATCTCCGGGACAGGTTACAATGAGCAGTTCTTC. Encoded protein: CASSPLISGTGYNEQFF. This chain uses TRBV18 with TRBJ2-1; 8 nucleotides align to TRBD1. Germline trimming cut 2 bases from V and 4 bases from J; bases unmatched to any gene: 10. The length of the CDR3 is 17 residues. CDR1 is KGHSH and CDR2 is LQKENI in the germline V gene.

V and J are TRBV5-6 and TRBJ2-7; D uncertain. The germline V and J ends were trimmed by 4 bases and 7 bases, with 12 bases remaining between them. Germline CDR1 reads SGHDT; CDR2 reads YYEEEE. CDR3 size: 12 residues. In DNA form, the CDR3 reads TGTGCCAGCAGCCTGAACTTTGGTGAGCAGTACTTC. Residues: CASSLNFGEQYF.

V gene TRBV2 combines with J gene TRBJ2-3; perhaps TRBD2 as D (5 bases). V lost 6 bases, J lost 4 bases, and 8 bases lay in between. This CDR3 contains 12 residues. Germline values: CDR1 SNHLY, CDR2 FYNNEI. CDR3 protein: CASSELADTQYF. The CDR3 DNA sequence: TGTGCCAGCAGCGAACTAGCAGATACGCAGTATTTT.

The chain joins TRBV15 to TRBJ2-7; 7 bases map to TRBD1. The CDR3 loop spans 13 amino acids. V gave up 4 bases and J gave up 3 bases; unmatched junction bases: 3. From germline, CDR1 is LNHNV and CDR2 YYDKDF (reference sequence). CDR3 region: CATSTRDSYEQYF. The DNA for the CDR3 is TGTGCCACCAGCACCCGGGACAGCTACGAGCAGTACTTC. The full variable domain, with the rest looked up from reference TRBV15 and TRBJ2-7, is DAMVIQNPRYQVTQFGKPVTLSCSQTLNHNVMYWYQQKSSQAPKLLFHYYDKDFNNEADTPDNFQSRRPNTSFCFLDIRSPGLGDTAMYLCATSTRDSYEQYFGPGTRLTVT.

V is TRBV2 and J is TRBJ1-5, with 8 bases fitting TRBD1. This CDR3 is built from 15 residues. Looked up from germline, CDR1 is SNHLY and CDR2 is FYNNEI. V dropped 5 bases and J dropped 1; count of bases not matched to a gene: 4. CDR3 DNA sequence: TGTGCCAGCAGTTCAGGGGGCGTCAGCAATCAGCCCCAGCATTTT. It encodes CASSSGGVSNQPQHF.

The chain links TRBV13 to TRBJ2-5, with D possibly matching TRBD1 (6 bases). V was shortened by 2 bases and J by 4 bases, with 17 bases between the two germline ends. In germline, CDR1 is PRHDT, CDR2 FYEKMQ (reference sequence). The CDR3 extends over 16 amino acids. CDR3 amino acids: CASSLTGKGPGETQYF. In nucleotides, the CDR3 is TGTGCCAGCAGCTTAACAGGGAAGGGGCCGGGAGAGACCCAGTACTTC.

This sequence joins TRBV7-9 and TRBJ1-6, with a possible D match to TRBD1 (6 bases). The CDR3 has 15 amino acids. Trimming took off 2 bases at V and 9 bases at J, with 14 bases between the two ends. CDR1 and CDR2 (germline): SEHNR, FQNEAQ (reference sequence). The CDR3: CASSLSGADGSPLHF. The CDR3 nucleotides read TGTGCCAGCAGCTTATCAGGGGCAGACGGTTCACCCCTCCACTTT.

The chain couples TRBV21-1 to TRBJ1-6; the table names TRBD1, a call not compared with the DNA. TRBV21-1 corresponds to a pseudogene. The CDR3 consists of 14 residues. In nucleotides, the CDR3 is TGTGCCAGCAGCAAAGAACAGGTCAATTCACCCCTCCACTTT. Amino acids: CASSKEQVNSPLHF.

This clone was observed once. The V call is TRBV19, the J call TRBJ1-2, with D possibly matching TRBD1 (6 bases). The CDR3 covers 16 residues. Trimming took off 7 bases at V and 8 bases at J, with 26 bases between the two ends. Germline loops: CDR1 LNHDA, CDR2 SQIVND (reference sequence). The CDR3 DNA follows: TGTGCCAGTAACAACCAGGGACATAGACATAGAGGCGGCTACACCTTC. It yields the protein CASNNQGHRHRGGYTF.

The rearrangement joins TRBV14 to TRBJ1-6; D gene ambiguous. V lost 4 bases and J lost 6, with 13 bases in between. CDR1 is SGHDN and CDR2 is FVKESK in the germline V gene. The CDR3 is 15 amino acids. In DNA, the CDR3 is TGTGCCAGCAGCCGCCTAGATTCCGCTAATTCACCCCTCCACTTT. As protein: CASSRLDSANSPLHF.